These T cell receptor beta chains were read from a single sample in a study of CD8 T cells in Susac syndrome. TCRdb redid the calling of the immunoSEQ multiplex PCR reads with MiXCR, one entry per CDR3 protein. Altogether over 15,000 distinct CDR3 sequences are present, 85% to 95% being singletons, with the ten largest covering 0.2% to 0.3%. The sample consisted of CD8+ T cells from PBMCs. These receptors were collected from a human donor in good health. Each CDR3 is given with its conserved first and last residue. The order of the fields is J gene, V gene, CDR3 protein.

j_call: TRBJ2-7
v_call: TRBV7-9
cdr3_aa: CASSPTGDREQYF

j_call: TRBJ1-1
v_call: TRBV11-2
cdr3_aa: CASSLPWGARGEAFF

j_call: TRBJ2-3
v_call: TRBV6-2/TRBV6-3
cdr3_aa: CASSYRFPDVDTQYF

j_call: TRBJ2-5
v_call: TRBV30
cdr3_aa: CAWRQAPKGQETQYF

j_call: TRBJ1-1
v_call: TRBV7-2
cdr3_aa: CASSLAWAGTEAFF

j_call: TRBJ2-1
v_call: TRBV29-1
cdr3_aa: CSVEEMGDEQFF

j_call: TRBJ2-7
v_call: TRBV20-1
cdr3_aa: CSAREDGREDLYEQYF

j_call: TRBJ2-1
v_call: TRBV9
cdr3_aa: CASSVVAALNEQFF

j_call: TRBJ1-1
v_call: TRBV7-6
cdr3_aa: CASSPGGMNTEAFF

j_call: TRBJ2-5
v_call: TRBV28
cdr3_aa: CASSGLGGRETQYF

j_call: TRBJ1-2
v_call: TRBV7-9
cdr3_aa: CASRRDRGGGYTF

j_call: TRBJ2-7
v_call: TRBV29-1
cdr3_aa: CSVLGADSSYEQYF

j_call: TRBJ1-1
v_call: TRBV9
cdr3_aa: CASSLGQSTEAFF

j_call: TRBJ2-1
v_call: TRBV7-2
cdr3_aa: CASSLVGGGRASYNEQFF

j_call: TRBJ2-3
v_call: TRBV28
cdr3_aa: CASSLPLTGTSTDTQYF

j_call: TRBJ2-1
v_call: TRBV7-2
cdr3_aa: CASSFRLAGAWGYNEQFF

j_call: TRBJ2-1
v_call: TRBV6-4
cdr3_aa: CASSGAGGFDNEQFF

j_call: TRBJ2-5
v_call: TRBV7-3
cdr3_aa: CASSFLGGGEETQYF

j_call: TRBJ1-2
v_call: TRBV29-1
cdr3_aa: CSVEDEQGGIGYTF

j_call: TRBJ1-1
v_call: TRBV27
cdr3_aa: CASSLFPLGYTEAFF

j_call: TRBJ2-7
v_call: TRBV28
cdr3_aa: CASSREREANYEQYF

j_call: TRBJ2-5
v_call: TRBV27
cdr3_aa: CASSYRLSQETQYF

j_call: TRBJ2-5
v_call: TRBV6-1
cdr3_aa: CASSDLRGGEETQYF

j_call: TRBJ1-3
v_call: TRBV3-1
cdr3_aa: CASSQDPGNTIYF

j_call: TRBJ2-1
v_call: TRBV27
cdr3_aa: CASTTGTSGRNEQFF

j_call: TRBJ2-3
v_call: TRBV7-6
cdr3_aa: CASSRTSTDTQYF

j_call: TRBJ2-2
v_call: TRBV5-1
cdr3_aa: CASSFPNTGELFF

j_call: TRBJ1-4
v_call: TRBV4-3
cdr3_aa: CASSQETLVWPTPSIAHEKLFF

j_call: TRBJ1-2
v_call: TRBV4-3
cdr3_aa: CASSQERGGIYGYTF

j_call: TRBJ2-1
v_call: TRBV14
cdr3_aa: CASSQARANNEQFF

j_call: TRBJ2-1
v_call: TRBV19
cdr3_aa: CASSSVGYEQFF

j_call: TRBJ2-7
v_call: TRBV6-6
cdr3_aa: CASRRKREGHEQYF

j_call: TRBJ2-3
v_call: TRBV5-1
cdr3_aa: CASSLETGPDTQYF

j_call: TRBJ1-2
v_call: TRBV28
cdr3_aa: CASSLTVSANYGYTF

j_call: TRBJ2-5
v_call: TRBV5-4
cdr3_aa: CASSLKQGRETQYF

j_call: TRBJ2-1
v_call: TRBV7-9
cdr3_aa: CASSLEETGGNYNEQFF

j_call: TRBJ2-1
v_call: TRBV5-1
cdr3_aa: CASSLVAGGGNEQFF